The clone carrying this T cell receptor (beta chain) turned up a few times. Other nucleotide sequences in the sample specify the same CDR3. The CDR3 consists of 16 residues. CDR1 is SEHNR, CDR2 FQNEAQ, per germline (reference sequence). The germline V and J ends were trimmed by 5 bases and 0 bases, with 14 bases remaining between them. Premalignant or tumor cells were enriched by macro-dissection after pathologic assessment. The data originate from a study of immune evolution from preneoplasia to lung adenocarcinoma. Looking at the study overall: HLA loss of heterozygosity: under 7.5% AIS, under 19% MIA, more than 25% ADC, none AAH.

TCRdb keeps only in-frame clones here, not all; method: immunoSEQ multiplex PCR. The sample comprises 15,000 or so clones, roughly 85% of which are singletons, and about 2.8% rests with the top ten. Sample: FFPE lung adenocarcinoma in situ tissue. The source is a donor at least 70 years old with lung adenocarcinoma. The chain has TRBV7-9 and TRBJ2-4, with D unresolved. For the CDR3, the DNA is TGTGCCAGCAGCGAACGGAGTCGAGTAGCCAAAAACATTCAGTACTTC. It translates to CASSERSRVAKNIQYF. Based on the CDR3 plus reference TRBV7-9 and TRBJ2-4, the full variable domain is DTGVSQNPRHKITKRGQNVTFRCDPISEHNRLYWYRQTLGQGPEFLTYFQNEAQLEKSRLLSDRFSAERPKGSFSTLEIQRTEQGDSAMYLCASSERSRVAKNIQYFGAGTRLSVL.